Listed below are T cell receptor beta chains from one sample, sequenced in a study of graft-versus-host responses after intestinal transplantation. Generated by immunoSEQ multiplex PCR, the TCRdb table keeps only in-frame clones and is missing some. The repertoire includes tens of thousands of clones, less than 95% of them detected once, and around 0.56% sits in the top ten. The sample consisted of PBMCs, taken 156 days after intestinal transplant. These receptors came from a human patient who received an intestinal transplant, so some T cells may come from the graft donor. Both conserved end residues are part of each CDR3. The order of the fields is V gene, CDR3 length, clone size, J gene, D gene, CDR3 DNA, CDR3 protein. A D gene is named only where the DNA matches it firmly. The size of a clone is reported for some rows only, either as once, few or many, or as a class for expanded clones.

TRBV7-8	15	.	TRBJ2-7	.	TGTGCCAGCAGCTCTTTGGACCTTCAATCCTACGAGCAGTACTTC	CASSSLDLQSYEQYF
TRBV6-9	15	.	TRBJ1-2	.	TGTGCCAGCAGTTACGGTCGGGAATTACGTCTGGGCTACACCTTC	CASSYGRELRLGYTF
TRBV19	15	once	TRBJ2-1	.	TGTGCCAGTAGTATTTCGGGCGGGATTGCAATTGAGCAGTTCTTC	CASSISGGIAIEQFF
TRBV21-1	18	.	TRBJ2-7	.	TGTGCCAGCACCCACCCCCCGCGGCGGGACAGGTGCTCCTACGAGCAGTACTTC	CASTHPPRRDRCSYEQYF
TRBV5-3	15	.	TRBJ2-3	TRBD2	TGTGCCAGAGTCTTATCGGCTAGCGGGGTATATACGCAGTATTTT	CARVLSASGVYTQYF
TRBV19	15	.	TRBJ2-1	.	TGTGCCAGTAGTATCTTGGCAGATTCCTACAATGAGCAGTTCTTC	CASSILADSYNEQFF
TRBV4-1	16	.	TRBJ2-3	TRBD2	TGCGCCAGCAGCCAGGCGGGACTAGGACCCACAGATACGCAGTATTTT	CASSQAGLGPTDTQYF
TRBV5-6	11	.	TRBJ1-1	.	TGTGCCAGCACCCTGAACACTGAAGCTTTCTTT	CASTLNTEAFF
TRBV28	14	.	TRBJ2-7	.	TGTGCCAGCAGTTATAGGGGGGGAGTCTACGAGCAGTACTTC	CASSYRGGVYEQYF
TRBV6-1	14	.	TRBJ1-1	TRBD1	TGTGCCAGCAGGAAGGGACAGCGGAACACTGAAGCTTTCTTT	CASRKGQRNTEAFF
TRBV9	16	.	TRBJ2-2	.	TGTGCCAGCAGCGACAGGGAATCAGCGAACACCGGGGAGCTGTTTTTT	CASSDRESANTGELFF
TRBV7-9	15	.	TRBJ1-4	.	TGTGCCAGCAGCAATTTCCGTTATCGCCCCCAAAAACTGTTTTTT	CASSNFRYRPQKLFF
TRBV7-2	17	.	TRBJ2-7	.	TGTGCCAGCAGCTTAGAACCCCAAGCCGCGGGGTTCTACGAGCAGTACTTC	CASSLEPQAAGFYEQYF
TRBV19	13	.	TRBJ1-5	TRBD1	TGTGCCACAACAGGGGGGGTCATTCAGCCCCAGCATTTT	CATTGGVIQPQHF
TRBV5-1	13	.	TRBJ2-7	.	TGCGCCAGCAGCCGGGAGCTTTCCTACGAGCAGTACTTC	CASSRELSYEQYF